The T cell receptor (beta chain) under discussion was sequenced for a study of shared clonotypes between healthy human individuals. Clones were read by immunoSEQ multiplex PCR, and TCRdb kept only the in-frame ones, dropping some. The data show a few million clones, more than 80% seen once. Germline CDR1 MNHNS, CDR2 SASEGT. The V end was cut by 2 bases, the J end by 4 bases, with 9 bases between. This CDR3 comprises 13 residues. The V gene is TRBV6-1, the J gene TRBJ2-7; the D is unclear. Source material: naive CD4+ T cells sorted from blood. Subset reported: CD45RA+ positively selected. The receptor comes from a man between 18 and 35 years old in good health. CDR3 nucleotide sequence: TGTGCCAGCAGTGAAATCCAGCTGTACGAGCAGTACTTC. This sequence encodes CASSEIQLYEQYF.